These T cell receptor beta chains were read from a single sample in a study of T cell responses to AZD1222 COVID-19 vaccine. The protocol was immunoSEQ multiplex PCR, while the TCRdb copy is restricted to in-frame clones and leaves out a portion. Counted here are 150,000 to 190,000 clones, 90% occurring once; the ten biggest clones make up approximately 1.4%. This sample comprised peripheral blood, obtained 28 days after the second AZD1222 dose. The origin of the receptors is an adult who received the AZD1222 COVID-19 vaccine. CDR3s include the opening cysteine and the closing phenylalanine or tryptophan. A D gene is named only where the DNA matches it firmly. Expanded clones are given a class, and other clones once, few, many or no size at all.

>NA|TRBV11-2|TRBJ2-7|NA
CASSQGWGPTYEQYF
TGTGCCAGCAGTCAGGGGTGGGGACCGACCTACGAGCAGTACTTC
>NA|TRBV5-1|TRBJ1-1|few
CASSFLAGNTEAFF
TGCGCCAGCAGCTTTCTTGCAGGGAACACTGAAGCTTTCTTT
>NA|TRBV27|TRBJ1-3|NA
CASSPLTGLSGNTIYF
TGTGCCAGCAGCCCCTTAACGGGACTCTCTGGAAACACCATATATTTT
>NA|TRBV6-1|TRBJ1-2|few
CASSERGDVRYGYTF
TGTGCCAGCAGTGAACGAGGGGATGTTCGGTATGGCTACACCTTC
>TRBD2|TRBV6-5|TRBJ2-1|NA
CASSWTSGTYNEQFF
TGTGCCAGCAGTTGGACTAGCGGGACCTACAATGAGCAGTTCTTC
>TRBD1|TRBV6-5|TRBJ1-1|NA
CASLRGGEAFF
TGTGCCAGCCTCAGGGGGGGTGAAGCTTTCTTT
>NA|TRBV29-1|TRBJ1-4|once
CSVLGQGEANEKLFF
TGCAGCGTACTCGGGCAGGGAGAAGCTAATGAAAAACTGTTTTTT
>TRBD1|TRBV19|TRBJ1-4|NA
CASSILAGGTNEKLFF
TGTGCCAGTAGTATTCTGGCAGGGGGCACTAATGAAAAACTGTTTTTT
>NA|TRBV12-3/TRBV12-4|TRBJ1-2|NA
CASSLSAGYTF
TGTGCCAGCAGTTTAAGTGCGGGCTACACCTTC
>NA|TRBV6-5|TRBJ1-2|NA
CASRGGPYGYTF
TGTGCCAGCAGGGGGGGCCCCTATGGCTACACCTTC
>TRBD2|TRBV19|TRBJ2-7|few
CASRLGLAGEQYF
TGTGCCAGTCGCCTGGGACTAGCGGGAGAGCAGTACTTC
>TRBD1|TRBV5-5|TRBJ2-3|NA
CASSLRTGSGDTQYF
TGTGCCAGCAGCTTAAGGACAGGGTCCGGAGATACGCAGTATTTT
>NA|TRBV28|TRBJ1-5|NA
CASSSGRWNQPQHF
TGTGCCAGCTCATCGGGACGGTGGAATCAGCCCCAGCATTTT
>NA|TRBV27|TRBJ2-2|once
CASSLTRAGARNTGELFF
TGTGCCAGCAGTTTAACCCGCGCAGGGGCGCGTAACACCGGGGAGCTGTTTTTT
>NA|TRBV24-1|TRBJ2-1|NA
CATSDSGTHNEQFF
TGTGCCACCAGTGATTCCGGGACTCACAATGAGCAGTTCTTC
>NA|TRBV11-2|TRBJ1-1|once
CASSLQGKATEAFF
TGTGCCAGCAGCTTACAGGGTAAGGCCACTGAAGCTTTCTTT
>NA|TRBV3-1/TRBV3-2|TRBJ1-6|once
CASSQGSGFGPSPLHF
TGTGCCAGCAGCCAAGGGTCAGGTTTCGGGCCTTCACCCCTCCACTTT
>NA|TRBV5-3|TRBJ2-7|NA
CARSLVGHENYEQYF
TGTGCCAGAAGCTTGGTGGGTCACGAAAACTACGAGCAGTACTTC
>TRBD1|TRBV15|TRBJ1-6|few
CATSKGQASYNSPLHF
TGTGCCACCAGCAAGGGACAGGCCAGCTATAATTCACCCCTCCACTTT
>NA|TRBV5-1|TRBJ2-7|NA
CASSLAGTLISYEQYF
TGCGCCAGCAGCCTCGCAGGGACACTTATCTCCTACGAGCAGTACTTC
>NA|TRBV28|TRBJ2-7|NA
CASRYRVAYEQYF
TGTGCCAGCAGATACAGGGTTGCCTACGAGCAGTACTTC
>TRBD1|TRBV5-1|TRBJ2-4|NA
CASSLGTGDGRNIQYF
TGCGCCAGCAGCTTGGGTACAGGGGATGGTAGAAACATTCAGTACTTC
>TRBD1|TRBV7-9|TRBJ1-2|NA
CASSLFRGGNYGYTF
TGTGCCAGCAGCTTATTTAGAGGGGGCAACTATGGCTACACCTTC
>NA|TRBV7-9|TRBJ2-2|NA
CASSLVGRHGELFF
TGTGCCAGCAGCTTAGTGGGGAGACACGGGGAGCTGTTTTTT
>NA|TRBV6-2/TRBV6-3|TRBJ2-2|few
CASSYSKTGTNTGELFF
TGTGCCAGCAGTTACTCGAAGACTGGTACGAACACCGGGGAGCTGTTTTTT
>NA|TRBV6-5|TRBJ2-1|NA
CASRYRVEQFF
TGTGCCAGCAGGTACAGGGTTGAGCAGTTCTTC
>NA|TRBV11-2|TRBJ1-1|once
CASSSPRDGTEAFF
TGTGCCAGCAGCTCCCCCAGGGATGGCACTGAAGCTTTCTTT
>TRBD2|TRBV19|TRBJ2-1|NA
CASSSGGTFSVDEQFF
TGTGCCAGTAGCTCCGGGGGGACTTTCTCCGTCGATGAGCAGTTCTTC
>NA|TRBV5-1|TRBJ2-1|NA
CASSLLGPTSSYNEQFF
TGCGCCAGCAGCTTGTTGGGGCCTACCTCGTCGTACAATGAGCAGTTCTTC
>NA|TRBV30|TRBJ1-5|NA
CAFNSAGQPQHF
TGTGCCTTCAACAGTGCGGGTCAGCCCCAGCATTTT
>TRBD1|TRBV24-1|TRBJ2-7|NA
CADLMSDRGMTYEQYF
TGTGCCGACCTCATGTCGGACAGGGGAATGACCTACGAGCAGTACTTC
>NA|TRBV9|TRBJ1-2|NA
CASSVVPGPNYGYTF
TGTGCCAGCAGCGTAGTTCCTGGACCTAACTATGGCTACACCTTC
>TRBD2|TRBV15|TRBJ2-1|NA
CATSRGLAGPNYNEQFF
TGTGCCACCAGCAGAGGTTTAGCGGGACCAAACTACAATGAGCAGTTCTTC
>TRBD2|TRBV7-3|TRBJ2-1|NA
CASSFGTSGYNEQFF
TGTGCCAGCAGTTTCGGGACTAGCGGTTACAATGAGCAGTTCTTC
>NA|TRBV4-2|TRBJ2-7|NA
CASSQWESYEQYF
TGTGCCAGCAGCCAATGGGAATCCTACGAGCAGTACTTC
>NA|TRBV27|TRBJ2-7|NA
CASSSVGRFYEQYF
TGTGCCAGCAGTTCCGTGGGACGGTTCTACGAGCAGTACTTC
>NA|TRBV5-8|TRBJ2-5|NA
CASSFNRGAGGEETQYF
TGTGCCAGCAGCTTTAATAGGGGGGCCGGAGGGGAAGAGACCCAGTACTTC
>NA|TRBV28|TRBJ1-3|NA
CASSSDRTGRSGNTIYF
TGTGCCAGCAGTTCCGACCGCACAGGGCGCTCTGGAAACACCATATATTTT
>NA|TRBV7-9|TRBJ2-1|NA
CASSFSQGGQGNEQFF
TGTGCCAGCAGCTTCTCACAGGGCGGGCAAGGCAATGAGCAGTTCTTC
>TRBD1|TRBV6-5|TRBJ1-1|NA
CATRTGLNTEAFF
TGTGCCACGAGGACAGGGCTTAACACTGAAGCTTTCTTT
>TRBD1|TRBV6-5|TRBJ1-1|NA
CASSWTGENTEAFF
TGTGCCAGCAGCTGGACAGGGGAGAACACTGAAGCTTTCTTT
>TRBD1|TRBV18|TRBJ1-2|once
CASSPGTVTNYGYTF
TGTGCCAGCTCACCAGGGACAGTCACTAACTATGGCTACACCTTC
>TRBD2|TRBV28|TRBJ2-7|once
CASSSPLAGGPNEQYF
TGTGCCAGCAGTTCCCCTCTAGCGGGAGGGCCCAACGAGCAGTACTTC
>NA|TRBV5-5|TRBJ1-2|NA
CASSLVWEPYTF
TGTGCCAGCAGCTTGGTGTGGGAGCCCTACACCTTC
>NA|TRBV3-1/TRBV3-2|TRBJ2-5|NA
CASSRSTVMSETQYF
TGTGCCAGCAGCCGATCGACTGTAATGAGCGAGACCCAGTACTTC
>NA|TRBV4-2|TRBJ2-2|NA
CASSQVPAGTGELFF
TGTGCCAGCAGCCAAGTCCCAGCGGGCACCGGGGAGCTGTTTTTT
>TRBD2|TRBV7-2|TRBJ2-7|NA
CASSLAASGDSYEQYF
TGTGCCAGCAGCTTAGCCGCTAGCGGGGACTCCTACGAGCAGTACTTC
>NA|TRBV7-9|TRBJ2-2|NA
CASTVWGELFF
TGTGCCAGCACCGTCTGGGGGGAGCTGTTTTTT
>NA|TRBV7-2|TRBJ2-7|NA
CASSLKLGFLRVYEQYF
TGTGCCAGCAGCTTAAAGTTGGGCTTTTTAAGGGTCTACGAGCAGTACTTC
>TRBD2|TRBV4-2|TRBJ2-2|NA
CASSQVLAGNTGELFF
TGTGCCAGCAGCCAGGTACTAGCGGGTAACACCGGGGAGCTGTTTTTT